One sample yielded the 18 T cell receptor beta chains listed below, sequenced in a study of neurological immune-mediated disorders (dated by TCRdb to between 2018 and 2020). Libraries were made using 5' RACE. These reads were obtained on an Illumina HiSeq 2500. The public reads were reprocessed in TCRdb via fastp at Q25 and MiXCR, keeping in-frame beta chains. Rows are unified per CDR3 protein, each entry keeping the most common DNA and genes. This sample comprises around 94,000 distinct CDR3 sequences, around 3.3% of them detected only once. Clones ranked in the top ten supply around 6% of the sample. Sequenced sample: PBMCs. These receptors all stem from a woman aged 18-29 years with multiple sclerosis.

This clonotype has ten or more counts. This chain links TRBV7-2 with TRBJ1-4, with D hard to call. V was clipped by 5 bases and J by 7 bases, with 8 bases between them. This CDR3 has 12 amino acids. Germline V gene lookup returns CDR1 SGHTA and CDR2 FQGNSA. CDR3 nucleotide sequence: TGTGCCAGCAGCACACATGGTGAAAAACTGTTTTTT. It yields the protein CASSTHGEKLFF.

This clonotype was observed at least ten times. This sequence joins TRBV7-9 and TRBJ1-2; D is unresolved. CDR1 is SEHNR and CDR2 is FQNEAQ in the germline V gene (reference sequence). Trimming took off 4 bases at V and 4 bases at J, with 10 bases between the two ends. The CDR3 has 13 amino acids. In nucleotides, the CDR3 is TGTGCCAGCAGCTCAACGGGTACCTATGGCTACACCTTC. It translates to CASSSTGTYGYTF.

At least ten counts were recorded for this clonotype. This chain connects TRBV15 to TRBJ2-3; 11 bases match TRBD2. With 6 bases clipped from V and 5 bases from J, the junction kept 13 bases outside the gene matches. This CDR3 comprises 17 residues. CDR1 is LNHNV and CDR2 is YYDKDF in the germline V gene (reference sequence). CDR3 in DNA: TGTGCCACCAGTACATCGTTAGCGGGGGGGCGGGAAGATACGCAGTATTTT. Encoded protein: CATSTSLAGGREDTQYF.

Concerning this clonotype itself: The junction differs from germline at one of its ends, possibly a read error. The J gene is TRBJ1-5, the V gene TRBV12-3 or TRBV12-4; 9 bases are shared with TRBD1. The CDR3 loop spans 14 amino acids. This chain's CDR3 is CVSNGQGPNQPQHF. The CDR3 region has the DNA TGTGTCAGCAACGGACAGGGGCCTAATCAGCCCCAGCATTTT.

This clonotype was observed many times. The gene calls are TRBV6-5 and TRBJ2-1, with D perhaps assigned TRBD1 or TRBD2 (5 bases each). CDR1 MNHEY and CDR2 SVGAGI come from the germline V gene. This CDR3 comprises 18 residues. Trimming removed 2 bases at V and 4 bases at J, with 21 bases between. The CDR3 is CASSYHRPGPSIYNEQFF. CDR3 DNA: TGTGCCAGCAGTTACCACAGACCGGGACCGAGCATATACAATGAGCAGTTCTTC.

This clonotype was recorded many times. This sequence joins TRBV11-2 and TRBJ1-1, with TRBD1 identical over 12 bases. Germline V gene data show CDR1 as SGHAT and CDR2 as FQNNGV. Losses at the gene ends were 10 bases for V and 5 bases for J; bases not matched to a gene: 5. The CDR3 loop spans 13 amino acids. CDR3: CATRDRGPTEAFF. CDR3 sequence (DNA): TGTGCCACCAGGGACAGGGGGCCGACTGAAGCTTTCTTT.

This clonotype was detected ten times or more. The CDR3 DNA reads TGTGCCAGCAGCCCCGGACTAGCGGGAGACACAGATACGCAGTATTTT. Protein: CASSPGLAGDTDTQYF. The chain has TRBV12-3 or TRBV12-4 and TRBJ2-3; 13 bases align to TRBD2. Trimming took 6 bases from V and 2 from J; bases not matched to a gene: 5. The CDR3 length is 16 residues.

This clonotype was observed at least ten times. This chain joins TRBV7-2 and TRBJ2-3; 7 bases agree with TRBD1. The CDR3 extends over 17 amino acids. Germline V CDR1 and CDR2: SGHTA, FQGNSA. J was trimmed by 1 base and V by 6 bases; bases with no gene match: 13. This CDR3 is CASSRYSGTVGTDTQYF. CDR3 nucleotides: TGTGCCAGCAGTCGGTACTCCGGGACAGTTGGCACAGATACGCAGTATTTT.

This clonotype was counted many times. The gene calls are TRBV20-1 and TRBJ2-3; tentatively, D is TRBD1 or TRBD2 (6 bases each). Germline-derived CDR1 and CDR2 are DFQATT and SNEGSKA (reference sequence). The CDR3 loop spans 13 amino acids. V shed 0 bases and J shed 6 bases, with 10 bases lying between them. In DNA form, the CDR3 reads TGCAGTGCTAGAGATGGGGGGCTGGATACGCAGTATTTT. The encoded protein is CSARDGGLDTQYF.

Ten or more counts support this clonotype. The rearrangement joins TRBV7-8 to TRBJ1-6; unclear D gene. The CDR3 has 16 residues. CDR1 and CDR2 (germline): SGHVS, FQNEAQ. V was trimmed by 2 bases and J by 3 bases, leaving 11 bases between them. The DNA for the CDR3 is TGTGCCAGCAGCTTACCCCGATACGACTATAATTCACCCCTCCACTTT. Protein: CASSLPRYDYNSPLHF.

This clonotype came up many times. V gene TRBV11-1 combines with J gene TRBJ1-1; 7 positions agree with TRBD1. Trimming at V came to 0 bases and at J to 1 base, leaving 2 bases not matched to a gene. The CDR3 covers 15 residues. Germline assignment: CDR1 SGHAT and CDR2 FQDESV (reference sequence). The CDR3: CASSLADRSNTEAFF. In DNA, the CDR3 is TGTGCCAGCAGCTTAGCGGACAGGTCGAACACTGAAGCTTTCTTT.

At least ten counts were recorded for this clonotype. The gene calls are TRBV7-9 and TRBJ1-1; D not certain. Looked up from germline, CDR1 is SEHNR and CDR2 is FQNEAQ (reference sequence). CDR3 length equals 13 residues. The germline V and J ends were trimmed by 6 bases and 3 bases, with 11 bases remaining between them. This CDR3 reads CASSQMADTEAFF. In DNA form, the CDR3 reads TGTGCCAGCAGTCAAATGGCCGACACTGAAGCTTTCTTT.

This clonotype has just a few counts. The chain combines TRBV25-1 with TRBJ2-7; D possibly corresponds to TRBD2 (5 bases). V was shortened by 3 bases and J by 2 bases, with 11 bases between the two germline ends. The CDR3 has 14 residues. Germline CDR1 is MGHDK and CDR2 is SYGVNS. CDR3 nucleotides: TGTGCCAGCAGTGAGGGCGGGTCACCCTACGAGCAGTACTTC. The encoded protein is CASSEGGSPYEQYF.

Ten or more counts support this clonotype. The V call is TRBV6-5, the J call TRBJ2-5; TRBD2 might be the D (6 bases). Trimming took 8 bases from V and 4 from J, leaving 11 bases between them. Germline CDR1 is MNHEY and CDR2 is SVGAGI. This CDR3 comprises 12 residues. CDR3 sequence: CASLGSGETQYF. CDR3 nucleotides: TGTGCCAGCCTCGGGAGCGGAGAGACCCAGTACTTC.

In this sample, this clonotype turned up many times. The rearrangement links TRBV20-1 to TRBJ2-3, with D possibly matching TRBD1 (6 bases). The CDR3 runs to 14 residues. Germline CDR1 and CDR2: DFQATT and SNEGSKA (reference sequence). V was clipped by 1 base and J by 3 bases, with 11 bases between them. This chain's CDR3 is CSARVDRITDTQYF. The CDR3 coding sequence is TGCAGTGCTAGAGTCGACAGGATTACAGATACGCAGTATTTT.

At least ten counts were recorded for this clonotype. The gene calls are TRBV15 and TRBJ2-7; TRBD1 aligns across 9 bases. J lost 6 bases, V lost 3 bases, and 3 bases had no gene match. Germline V gives CDR1 LNHNV, CDR2 YYDKDF (reference sequence). CDR3 size: 13 residues. CDR3 in amino acids: CATSRGTGIEQYF. The DNA for the CDR3 is TGTGCCACCAGCAGGGGGACAGGGATCGAGCAGTACTTC.

This clonotype was recorded at least ten times. The CDR3 DNA reads as TGTGCCAGCAGCCCGGGACTAGCGGGAGCAGAGACCCAGTACTTC. Protein product: CASSPGLAGAETQYF. The chain employs TRBV7-2 and TRBJ2-5, with 14 bases identical to TRBD2. The CDR3 is 15 amino acids. The germline V gene encodes CDR1 SGHTA and CDR2 FQGNSA. Germline trimming cut 5 bases from V and 4 bases from J; bases unmatched to any gene: 3.

This clonotype has just a few counts. The chain couples TRBV29-1 to TRBJ2-3; 7 positions agree with TRBD2. The germline gives CDR1 SQVTM, CDR2 ANQGSEA. The V gene end was trimmed by 7 bases and the J gene end by 2 bases; junction bases not matched to a gene: 9. CDR3 length equals 14 residues. The CDR3 sequence is CSADGLVHTDTQYF. The CDR3 DNA sequence: TGCAGCGCTGACGGACTAGTTCACACAGATACGCAGTATTTT.